The 4 T cell receptor beta chains listed next were all sequenced from one sample in a study of control samples from healthy donors and cancer patients. Using immunoSEQ multiplex PCR, the repertoire was profiled, and TCRdb retains in-frame clones only, with some absent. The sample lists roughly 120,000 clones; 75% to 95% were seen once. The sequenced sample was blood. These receptors were obtained from a human donor in good health. The donor label of this sample is uncertain.

The chain has TRBV3-1 (or the pseudogene TRBV3-2) and TRBJ2-1, with 8 bases lining up with TRBD2. Germline CDR1 reads LGHDT; CDR2 reads YNNKEL (reference sequence). J lost 2 bases, V lost 3 bases, and 3 bases had no gene match. The CDR3 is 15 amino acids. Here the CDR3 reads CASSQVGGAYNEQFF. CDR3 DNA: TGTGCCAGCAGCCAGGTCGGGGGGGCCTACAATGAGCAGTTCTTC.

The chain joins TRBV7-8 to TRBJ1-4, with 9 bases that match TRBD1. CDR3 size: 15 residues. Per the germline V gene, CDR1 is SGHVS and CDR2 is FQNEAQ. V lost 4 bases to trimming and J lost 8 bases; unmatched junction nucleotides: 8. The DNA of the CDR3 is TGTGCCAGCAGCTCACTGACAGGGGGTCCGGAAAAACTGTTTTTT. Amino acid sequence: CASSSLTGGPEKLFF.

This chain links TRBV7-2 with TRBJ1-5; 8 nucleotides line up with TRBD1. There are 18 residues in the CDR3. Germline values: CDR1 SGHTA, CDR2 FQGNSA. Germline trimming cut 0 bases from V and 4 bases from J; bases unmatched to any gene: 11. CDR3 protein: CASSLAAAGGVGNQPQHF. The CDR3 region has the DNA TGTGCCAGCAGCTTAGCGGCCGCAGGGGGCGTTGGAAATCAGCCCCAGCATTTT.

V and J are TRBV18 and TRBJ1-4; a possible D gene is TRBD1 (5 bases). The germline CDR1 and CDR2 sequences are KGHSH and LQKENI. The CDR3 loop spans 18 amino acids. V lost 2 bases, J lost 4 bases, and 20 bases lay in between. CDR3 protein: CASSPEAGRSGVNEKLFF. The CDR3, as DNA: TGTGCCAGCTCACCAGAGGCAGGGAGGAGCGGAGTTAATGAAAAACTGTTTTTT.